Listed here is a single T cell receptor beta chain. What antigen it recognizes has not been identified. Base qualities are missing; no much larger clone stands one base away. This sample was included in a study of shared clonotypes between healthy human individuals (dated by TCRdb to 2019 to 2021). Study-level background: The cohort included a few men and a couple of women between 18 and 49 years of age. Per donor, three plates each were used for CD4 naive and CD4 memory, two for CD8 naive, and one for CD8 memory. The study deeply sequenced blood TCR repertoires of five healthy adults to estimate repertoire size and the extent of clonotype sharing between individuals. Different laboratories and diverse techniques were used to prepare libraries and sequence TCR repertoires, to increase sequencing depth and limit assay-specific biases. Leukapheresis yielded between about 0.8 and 8.9 billion PBMCs per donor. What the study reported, not specific to this receptor: Because the study included a small number of donors, the genetic and exposure-history diversity represented was limited. Incomplete sequencing was indicated by rarefaction of sorted-subset datasets, despite the large sequencing depth. Sampling was restricted to blood, and TCR repertoires in tissue are likely to differ from TCR repertoires in blood. Estimated clonotype richness was generally larger for naive than for memory subsets. When a few donors were compared, the shared fraction of clonotypes was approximately 5% for naive CD4, around 3.5% for naive CD8, roughly 2.5% for memory CD4, and 0.35% to 0.4% for memory CD8. Higher generation probabilities were observed for clonotypes shared by all four sorted-subset donors than for non-shared clonotypes. Pairwise subsampling led to the expectation that sequencing depth would affect the degree of clonotype sharing among donors.

Using the deep immunoSEQ assay, TCR CDR3 regions were amplified from genomic DNA by multiplex PCR. Genomic DNA extracted from each cell subset was distributed evenly over all wells of several immunoSEQ 96-well plates, and each plate served as one replicate. For sorted subsets, each replicate PCR was loaded with approximately 0.2 ug genomic DNA, equivalent to 30,000 or so T cell genomes. Purified libraries were quantified with a Qubit 3.0 fluorometer, sized on a Bioanalyzer 2100, and re-quantified with the KAPA Library Quantification kit. Every immunoSEQ 96-well plate was sequenced on a dedicated single-read 150-cycle Illumina NextSeq 550 flow cell. As for how the authors treated the data: Because the immunoSEQ output held only junctional sequences and lacked quality scores, the filtering could not match the filtering applied to full-length reads. Sequences were annotated with PyIR, a Python wrapper for IgBLAST v1.9, and V/J genes and CDR3 were assigned using IMGT germline references. Reads were removed for weak V/J assignments (E-value above 1e-6), missing CDR3, stop codons, out-of-frame junctions, or ambiguous translated residues. V3J clonotypes were defined as sequences sharing an identical inferred V gene, J gene, and CDR3 amino acid sequence. Percentage overlap between repertoires was computed as shared unique clonotypes divided by the size of the smaller repertoire. Repertoire richness was assessed with RTK rarefaction, the Chao1 estimator, and Recon v2.1 estimates of unobserved clonotypes. OLGA was used to compute generation probabilities for all TCRbeta clonotypes that the gDNA method yielded from a few donors. The clones in this table, taken by TCRdb from immuneACCESS, are in-frame only. Not every clone is retained; where verified, under half of the shortfall comes from an unresolved V gene, and the cause of the rest is unknown. The DNA was the basis for D and trimming; V, J and clone size are from that table. Counted in this sample were millions of clones; more than 80% of them appeared once. The top ten constitute 0.39% of the sample.

The donors were healthy, HIV-negative adults with no recently reported acute infections or vaccinations. All donors were Caucasian adults living in Nashville, Tennessee, USA. Magnetic negative selection was used to enrich CD4+ T cells, after which naive cells were positively selected on CD45RA and the negative fraction became the memory subset. Blood was obtained by leukapheresis, after which PBMCs were separated by Ficoll-Histopaque density gradient centrifugation and cryopreserved in liquid nitrogen vapor phase. Analytical flow cytometry was used to check the purity and quantity of every magnetically sorted T cell population. From each sorted fraction, genomic DNA was isolated and quantified by UV absorbance on a Nanodrop 2000c. The CDR3 numbers 15 residues from cysteine through phenylalanine. Only the CDR3 part of the read is kept: 45 bases, read in frame from the first base. Reading the germline V gene gives CDR1 SGHRS and CDR2 YFSETQ. Trimming leaves V shorter by 3 bases and J shorter by 1 base, with the junction holding 6 bases beyond the gene matches.

The chain uses TRBV5-1 and TRBJ2-5; TRBD2 matches 7 bases in the middle. The sample taken for sequencing was naive CD4+ T cells from PBMCs. Per the publication, the cell subset or site label means: CD45RA+ positively selected. The sequence was obtained from a man aged 18 to 30 in good health. Some clones in this sample may be carry-over from other donors' samples. This receptor has the CDR3 CASSSIRGVQETQYF. The nucleotide sequence is TGCGCCAGCAGCTCAATACGGGGGGTCCAAGAGACCCAGTACTTC.